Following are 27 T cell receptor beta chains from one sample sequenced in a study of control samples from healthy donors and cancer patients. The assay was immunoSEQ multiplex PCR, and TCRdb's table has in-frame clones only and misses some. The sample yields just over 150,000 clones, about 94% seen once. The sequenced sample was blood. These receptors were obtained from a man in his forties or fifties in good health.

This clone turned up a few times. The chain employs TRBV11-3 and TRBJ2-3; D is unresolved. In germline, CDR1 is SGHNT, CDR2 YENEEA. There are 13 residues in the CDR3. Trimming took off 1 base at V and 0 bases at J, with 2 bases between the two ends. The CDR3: CASSLGSTDTQYF. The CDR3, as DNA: TGTGCCAGCAGCTTAGGTAGCACAGATACGCAGTATTTT. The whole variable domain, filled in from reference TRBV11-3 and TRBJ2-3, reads EAGVVQSPRYKIIEKKQPVAFWCNPISGHNTLYWYLQNLGQGPELLIRYENEEAVDDSQLPKDRFSAERLKGVDSTLKIQPAELGDSAVYLCASSLGSTDTQYFGPGTRLTVL.

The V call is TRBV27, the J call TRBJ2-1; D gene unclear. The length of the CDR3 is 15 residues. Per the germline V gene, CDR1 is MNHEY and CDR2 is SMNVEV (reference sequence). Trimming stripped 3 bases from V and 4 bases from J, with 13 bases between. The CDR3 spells CASSFPNRVYNEQFF. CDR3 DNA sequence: TGTGCCAGCAGTTTTCCCAATCGAGTTTACAATGAGCAGTTCTTC.

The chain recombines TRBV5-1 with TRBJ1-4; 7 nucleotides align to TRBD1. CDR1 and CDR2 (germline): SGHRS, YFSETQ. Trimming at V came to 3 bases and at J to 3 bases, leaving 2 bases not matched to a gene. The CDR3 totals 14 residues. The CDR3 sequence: CASSSTGPNEKLFF. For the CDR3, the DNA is TGCGCCAGCAGCTCGACAGGGCCTAATGAAAAACTGTTTTTT. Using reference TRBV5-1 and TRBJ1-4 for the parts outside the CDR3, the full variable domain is KAGVTQTPRYLIKTRGQQVTLSCSPISGHRSVSWYQQTPGQGLQFLFEYFSETQRNKGNFPGRFSGRQFSNSRSEMNVSTLELGDSALYLCASSSTGPNEKLFFGSGTQLSVL.

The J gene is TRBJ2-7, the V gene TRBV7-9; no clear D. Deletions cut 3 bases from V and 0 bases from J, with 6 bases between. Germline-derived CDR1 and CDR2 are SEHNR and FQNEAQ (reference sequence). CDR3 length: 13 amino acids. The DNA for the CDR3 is TGTGCCAGCAGCTTCGCGGCCTCCTACGAGCAGTACTTC. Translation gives CASSFAASYEQYF.

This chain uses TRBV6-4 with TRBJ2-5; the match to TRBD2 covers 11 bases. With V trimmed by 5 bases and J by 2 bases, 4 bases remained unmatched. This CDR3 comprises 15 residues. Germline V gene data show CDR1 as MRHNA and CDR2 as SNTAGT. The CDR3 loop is CASSSLAGGQETQYF. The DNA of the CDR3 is TGTGCCAGCAGTTCCCTAGCGGGAGGACAAGAGACCCAGTACTTC.

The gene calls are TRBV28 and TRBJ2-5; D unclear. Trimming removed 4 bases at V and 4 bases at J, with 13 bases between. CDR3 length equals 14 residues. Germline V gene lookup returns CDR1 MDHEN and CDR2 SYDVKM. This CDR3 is CASSSSVLRETQYF. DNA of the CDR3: TGTGCCAGCAGTTCCAGTGTACTACGAGAGACCCAGTACTTC.

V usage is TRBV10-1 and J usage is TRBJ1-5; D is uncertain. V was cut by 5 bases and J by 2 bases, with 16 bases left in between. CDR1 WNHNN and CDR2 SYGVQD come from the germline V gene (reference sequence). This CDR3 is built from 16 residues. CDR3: CASSQGETKGNQPQHF. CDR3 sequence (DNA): TGCGCCAGCAGTCAAGGAGAGACAAAAGGCAATCAGCCCCAGCATTTT.

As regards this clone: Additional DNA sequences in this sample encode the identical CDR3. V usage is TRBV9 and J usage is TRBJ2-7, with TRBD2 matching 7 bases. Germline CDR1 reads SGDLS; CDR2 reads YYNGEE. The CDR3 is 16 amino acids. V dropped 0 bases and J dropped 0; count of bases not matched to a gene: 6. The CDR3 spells CASSVAAGGSSYEQYF. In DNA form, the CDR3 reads TGTGCCAGCAGCGTAGCAGCAGGCGGGAGCTCCTACGAGCAGTACTTC.

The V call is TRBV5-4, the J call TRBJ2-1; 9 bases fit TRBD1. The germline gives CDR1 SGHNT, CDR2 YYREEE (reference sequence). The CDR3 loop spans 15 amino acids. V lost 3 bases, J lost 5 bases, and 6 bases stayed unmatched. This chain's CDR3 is CASSSGQGFNNEQFF. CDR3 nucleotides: TGTGCCAGCAGCTCAGGACAGGGGTTTAACAATGAGCAGTTCTTC.

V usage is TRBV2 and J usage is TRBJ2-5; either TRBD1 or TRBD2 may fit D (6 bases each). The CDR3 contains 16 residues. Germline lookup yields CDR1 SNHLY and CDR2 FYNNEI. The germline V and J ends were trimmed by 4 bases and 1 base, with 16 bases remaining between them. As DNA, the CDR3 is TGTGCCAGCAGTGGAGACAGGAAGGGGGGCCAAGAGACCCAGTACTTC. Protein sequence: CASSGDRKGGQETQYF.

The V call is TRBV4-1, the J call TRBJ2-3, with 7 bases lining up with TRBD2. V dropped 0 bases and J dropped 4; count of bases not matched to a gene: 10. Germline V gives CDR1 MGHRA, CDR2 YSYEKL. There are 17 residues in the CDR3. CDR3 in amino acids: CASSQDGAAGASDTQYF. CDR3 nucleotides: TGCGCCAGCAGCCAAGATGGGGCTGCGGGAGCCTCAGATACGCAGTATTTT.

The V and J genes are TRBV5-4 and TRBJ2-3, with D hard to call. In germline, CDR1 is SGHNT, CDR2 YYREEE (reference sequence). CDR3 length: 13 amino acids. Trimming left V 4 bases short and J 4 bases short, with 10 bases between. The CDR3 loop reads CASSLVGADTQYF. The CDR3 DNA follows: TGTGCCAGCAGCCTCGTTGGGGCAGATACGCAGTATTTT.

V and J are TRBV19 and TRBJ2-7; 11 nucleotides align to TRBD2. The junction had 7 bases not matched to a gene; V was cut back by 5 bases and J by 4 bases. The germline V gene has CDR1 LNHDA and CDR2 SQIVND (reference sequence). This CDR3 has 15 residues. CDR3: CASSGASGRRYEQYF. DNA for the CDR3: TGTGCCAGTAGTGGGGCTAGCGGGAGGAGGTACGAGCAGTACTTC.

CDR3 loop: CASSPGAGGSNQPQHF. CDR3 sequence (DNA): TGTGCCAGCAGCCCTGGTGCAGGGGGCTCCAATCAGCCCCAGCATTTT. The chain is built from TRBV7-9 and TRBJ1-5; TRBD1 aligns across 8 bases. J gave up 3 bases and V 5 bases, and 9 bases lay outside the gene matches. The CDR3 has 16 amino acids. Germline V gives CDR1 SEHNR, CDR2 FQNEAQ (reference sequence).

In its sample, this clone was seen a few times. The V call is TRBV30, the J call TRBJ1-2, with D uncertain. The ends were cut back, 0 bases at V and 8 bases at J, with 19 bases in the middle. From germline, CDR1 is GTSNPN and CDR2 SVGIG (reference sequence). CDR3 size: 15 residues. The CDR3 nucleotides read TGTGCCTGGAGTGTAAACCCACCCTCCGCGTGGGGCTACACCTTC. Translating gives CAWSVNPPSAWGYTF. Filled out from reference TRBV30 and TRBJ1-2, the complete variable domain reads SQTIHQWPATLVQPVGSPLSLECTVEGTSNPNLYWYRQAAGRGLQLLFYSVGIGQISSEVPQNLSASRPQDRQFILSSKKLLLSDSGFYLCAWSVNPPSAWGYTFGSGTRLTVV.

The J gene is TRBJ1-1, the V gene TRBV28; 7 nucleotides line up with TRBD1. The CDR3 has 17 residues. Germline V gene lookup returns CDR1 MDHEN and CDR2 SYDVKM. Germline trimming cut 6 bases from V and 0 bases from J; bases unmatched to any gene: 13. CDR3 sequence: CASSTSDRAHVNTEAFF. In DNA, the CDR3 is TGTGCCAGCAGCACTTCCGACAGGGCTCACGTGAACACTGAAGCTTTCTTT.

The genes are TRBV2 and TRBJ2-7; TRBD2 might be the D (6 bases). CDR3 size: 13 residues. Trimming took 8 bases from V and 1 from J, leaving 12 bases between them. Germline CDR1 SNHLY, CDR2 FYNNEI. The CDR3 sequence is CASGEVGSYEQYF. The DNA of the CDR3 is TGTGCCAGCGGGGAGGTGGGGTCCTACGAGCAGTACTTC.

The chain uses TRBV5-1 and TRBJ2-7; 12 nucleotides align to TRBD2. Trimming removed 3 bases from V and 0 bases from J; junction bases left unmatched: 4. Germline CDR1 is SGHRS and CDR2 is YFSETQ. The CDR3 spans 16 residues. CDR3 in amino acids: CASSSGTSGLSYEQYF. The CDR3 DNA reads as TGCGCCAGCAGCTCCGGGACTAGCGGGCTCTCCTACGAGCAGTACTTC.

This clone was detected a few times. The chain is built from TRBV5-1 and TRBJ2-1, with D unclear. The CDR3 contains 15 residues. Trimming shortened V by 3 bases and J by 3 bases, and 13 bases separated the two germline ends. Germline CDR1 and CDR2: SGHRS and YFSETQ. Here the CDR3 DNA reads TGCGCCAGCAGCTCCTCGGAAAGCTACTACAATGAGCAGTTCTTC. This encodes CASSSSESYYNEQFF.

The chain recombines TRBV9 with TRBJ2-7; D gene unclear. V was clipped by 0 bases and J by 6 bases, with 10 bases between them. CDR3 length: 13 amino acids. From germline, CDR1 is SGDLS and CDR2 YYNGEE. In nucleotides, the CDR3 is TGTGCCAGCAGCGTAGGGGAAGCGCGCGAGCAGTACTTC. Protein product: CASSVGEAREQYF.

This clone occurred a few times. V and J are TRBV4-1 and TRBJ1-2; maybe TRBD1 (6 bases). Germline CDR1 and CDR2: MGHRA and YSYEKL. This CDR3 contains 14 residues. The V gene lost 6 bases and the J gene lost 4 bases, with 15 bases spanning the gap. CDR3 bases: TGCGCCAGCAGAATTCCAGGGGCCTTCTATGGCTACACCTTC. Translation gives CASRIPGAFYGYTF.

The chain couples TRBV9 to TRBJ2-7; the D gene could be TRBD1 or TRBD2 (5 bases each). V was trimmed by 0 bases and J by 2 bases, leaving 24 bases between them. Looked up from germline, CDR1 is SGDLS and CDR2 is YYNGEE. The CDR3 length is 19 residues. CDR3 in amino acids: CASSVGPVGARQNPYEQYF. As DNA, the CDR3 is TGTGCCAGCAGCGTAGGGCCCGTGGGAGCCCGACAGAACCCCTACGAGCAGTACTTC.

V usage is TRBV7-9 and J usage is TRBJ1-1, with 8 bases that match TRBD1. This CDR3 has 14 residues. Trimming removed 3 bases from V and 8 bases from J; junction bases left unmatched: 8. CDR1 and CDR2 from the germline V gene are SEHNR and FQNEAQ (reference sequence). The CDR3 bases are TGTGCCAGCAGCTTCCCCAGGGGGCAGGAGGAAGCTTTCTTT. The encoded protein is CASSFPRGQEEAFF.

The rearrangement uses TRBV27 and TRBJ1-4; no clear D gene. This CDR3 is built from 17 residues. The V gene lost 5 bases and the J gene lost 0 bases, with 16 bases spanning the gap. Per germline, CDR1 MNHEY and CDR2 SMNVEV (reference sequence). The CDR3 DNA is TGTGCCAGCAGTATTTTTGCTCCGGCTGCAACTAATGAAAAACTGTTTTTT. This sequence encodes CASSIFAPAATNEKLFF.

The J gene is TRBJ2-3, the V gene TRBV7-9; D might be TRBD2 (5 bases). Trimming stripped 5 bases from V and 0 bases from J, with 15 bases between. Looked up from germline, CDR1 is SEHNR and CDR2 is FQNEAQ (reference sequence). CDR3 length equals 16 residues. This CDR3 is CASSPTSGMSTDTQYF. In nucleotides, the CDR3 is TGTGCCAGCAGCCCTACGTCCGGGATGAGCACAGATACGCAGTATTTT.

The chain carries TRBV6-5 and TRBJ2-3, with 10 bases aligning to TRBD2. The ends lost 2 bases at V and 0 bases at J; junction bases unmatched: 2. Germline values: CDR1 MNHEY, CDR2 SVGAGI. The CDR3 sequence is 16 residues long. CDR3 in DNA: TGTGCCAGCAGTTACGGACTAGCGGCTAGCACAGATACGCAGTATTTT. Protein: CASSYGLAASTDTQYF.

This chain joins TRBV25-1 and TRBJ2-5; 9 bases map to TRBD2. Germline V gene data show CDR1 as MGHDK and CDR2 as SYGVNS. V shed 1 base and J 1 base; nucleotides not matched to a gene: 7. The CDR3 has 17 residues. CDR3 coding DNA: TGTGCCAGCAGTGAATGGGTTAGCGGGAGTCCCCAAGAGACCCAGTACTTC. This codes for CASSEWVSGSPQETQYF.